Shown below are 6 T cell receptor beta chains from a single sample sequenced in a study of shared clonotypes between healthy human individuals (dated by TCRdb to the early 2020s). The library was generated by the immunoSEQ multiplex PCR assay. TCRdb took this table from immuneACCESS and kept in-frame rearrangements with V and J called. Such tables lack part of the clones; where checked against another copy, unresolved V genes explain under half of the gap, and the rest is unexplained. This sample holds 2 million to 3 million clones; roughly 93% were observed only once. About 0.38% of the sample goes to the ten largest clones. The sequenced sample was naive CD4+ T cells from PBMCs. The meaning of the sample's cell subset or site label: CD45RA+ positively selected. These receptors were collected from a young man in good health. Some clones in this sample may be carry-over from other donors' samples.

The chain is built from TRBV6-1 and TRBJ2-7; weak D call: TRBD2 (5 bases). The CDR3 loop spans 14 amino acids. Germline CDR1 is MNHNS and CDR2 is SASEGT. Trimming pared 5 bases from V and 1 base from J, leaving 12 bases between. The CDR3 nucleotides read TGTGCCAGCAGTCCAAGGCGCGGGTCCTACGAGCAGTACTTC. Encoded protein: CASSPRRGSYEQYF.

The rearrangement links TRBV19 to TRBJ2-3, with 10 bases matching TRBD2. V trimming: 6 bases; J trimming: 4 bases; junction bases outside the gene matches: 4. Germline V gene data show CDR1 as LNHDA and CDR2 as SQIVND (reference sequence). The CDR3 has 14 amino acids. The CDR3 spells CASRPSGSADTQYF. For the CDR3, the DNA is TGTGCCAGTAGGCCTAGCGGGAGCGCAGATACGCAGTATTTT.

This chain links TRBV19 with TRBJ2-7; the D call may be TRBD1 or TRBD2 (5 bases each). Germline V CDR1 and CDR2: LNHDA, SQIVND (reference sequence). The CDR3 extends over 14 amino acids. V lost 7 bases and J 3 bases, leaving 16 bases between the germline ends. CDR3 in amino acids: CASTLTGRSYEQYF. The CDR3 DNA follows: TGTGCCAGTACCCTAACGGGACGGAGCTACGAGCAGTACTTC.

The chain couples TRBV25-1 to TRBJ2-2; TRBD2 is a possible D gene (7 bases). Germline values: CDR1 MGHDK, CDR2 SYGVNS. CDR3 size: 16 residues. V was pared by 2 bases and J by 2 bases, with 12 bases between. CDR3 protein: CASSEGGGVNTGELFF. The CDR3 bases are TGTGCCAGCAGTGAAGGAGGGGGGGTAAACACCGGGGAGCTGTTTTTT.

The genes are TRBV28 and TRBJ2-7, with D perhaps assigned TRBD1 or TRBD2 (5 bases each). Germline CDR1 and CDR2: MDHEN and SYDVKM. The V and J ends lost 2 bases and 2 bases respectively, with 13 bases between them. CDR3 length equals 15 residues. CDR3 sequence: CASSLHGTVTYEQYF. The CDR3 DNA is TGTGCCAGCAGTTTACACGGGACGGTTACCTACGAGCAGTACTTC. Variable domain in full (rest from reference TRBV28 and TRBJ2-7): DVKVTQSSRYLVKRTGEKVFLECVQDMDHENMFWYRQDPGLGLRLIYFSYDVKMKEKGDIPEGYSVSREKKERFSLILESASTNQTSMYLCASSLHGTVTYEQYFGPGTRLTVT.

The CDR3 is CASSDRGMAQYF. The CDR3 DNA is TGTGCCAGCAGCGACAGGGGAATGGCCCAGTACTTC. The chain carries TRBV25-1 and TRBJ2-5, with 8 bases lining up with TRBD1. Losses at the gene ends were 6 bases for V and 9 bases for J; bases not matched to a gene: 6. The CDR3 length is 12 residues. Germline V gene data show CDR1 as MGHDK and CDR2 as SYGVNS.